This T cell receptor (beta chain) was obtained from a study of blood T cell repertoires in COVID-19. Study in general: Samples of COVID-19 (acute and convalescent) were obtained from the United States, Italy and Spain. T cells, B-cell-depleted T cells, or PBMCs provided the cDNA or gDNA that served as material.

In the original workflow: Quantification of nucleated cells was approximated via reference gene primer amplification. Sequencing was performed with immunoSEQ multiplex PCR; in TCRdb, only in-frame clones are kept and a portion is missing. V and J calls plus clone size are reproduced from that table; the DNA served to infer D and trimming. This sample yields about 97,000 clones, of which 75% to 90% are seen a single time; around 4.5% belongs to the top ten. The V end lost 3 bases, the J end lost 8 bases, and 25 bases lay between the germline ends. CDR3 length equals 18 residues. Germline lookup yields CDR1 MDHEN and CDR2 SYDVKM.

The chain recombines TRBV28 with TRBJ1-4; D is perhaps TRBD1 (5 bases). This TCR was recovered from a human donor in a cohort sampled during active COVID-19. Sequences were obtained from peripheral blood. The CDR3 DNA follows: TGTGCCAGCAGTTTGGAGGGTTGGGTTAGGGGCATTAGAGAAAAACTGTTTTTT. It is translated as CASSLEGWVRGIREKLFF.